This TCR beta chain comes out of a study of blood T cell repertoires in COVID-19. Overall study context: Sources were T cells, B-cell-depleted T cells, or PBMCs; the material itself was cDNA or gDNA.

The length of the CDR3 is 14 residues. Germline CDR1 reads MDHEN; CDR2 reads SYDVKM. V was trimmed by 6 bases and J by 0 bases, leaving 9 bases between them. Per the original data handling: Amplification from reference gene primers served as the basis for estimated nucleated cell counts. Assay: immunoSEQ multiplex PCR; the TCRdb copy retains only in-frame clones and omits some. That table is the source of V, J and clone size, and D and trimming were worked out from the DNA. The table records 260,000 or so clones, roughly four fifths of them present only once. The sample holds a few counts of this clone.

The sample consisted of peripheral blood. This clonotype was sampled from a woman aged 70 to 79 with acute or convalescent COVID-19. The chain recombines TRBV28 with TRBJ1-3; unclear D gene. The CDR3 is CASSPPGSGNTIYF. The DNA of the CDR3 is TGTGCCAGCAGCCCTCCGGGCTCTGGAAACACCATATATTTT.